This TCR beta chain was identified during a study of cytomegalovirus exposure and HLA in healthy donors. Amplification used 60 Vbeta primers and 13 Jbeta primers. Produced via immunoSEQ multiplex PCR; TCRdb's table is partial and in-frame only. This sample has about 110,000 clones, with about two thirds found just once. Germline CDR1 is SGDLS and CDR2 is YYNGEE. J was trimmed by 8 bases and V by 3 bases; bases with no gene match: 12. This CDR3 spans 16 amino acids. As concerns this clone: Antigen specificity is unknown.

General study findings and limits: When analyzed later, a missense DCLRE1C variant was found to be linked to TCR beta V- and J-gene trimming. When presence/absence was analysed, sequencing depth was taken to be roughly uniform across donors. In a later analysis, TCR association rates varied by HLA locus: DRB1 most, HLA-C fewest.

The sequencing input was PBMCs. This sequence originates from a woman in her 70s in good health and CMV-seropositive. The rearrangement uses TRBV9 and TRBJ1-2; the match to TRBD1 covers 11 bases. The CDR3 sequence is CASSAGQGAISGGYTF. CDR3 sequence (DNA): TGTGCCAGCAGCGCTGGACAGGGGGCGATCTCGGGCGGCTACACCTTC. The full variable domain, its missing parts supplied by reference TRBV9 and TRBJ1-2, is DSGVTQTPKHLITATGQRVTLRCSPRSGDLSVYWYQQSLDQGLQFLIQYYNGEERAKGNILERFSAQQFPDLHSELNLSSLELGDSALYFCASSAGQGAISGGYTFGSGTRLTVV.